This TCR beta chain originates from a study of blood T cell repertoires in COVID-19. Germline V gene sequence: CDR1 SGHTA, CDR2 FQGNSA. V was trimmed by 1 base and J by 6 bases, leaving 10 bases between them. The CDR3 covers 13 residues. Data came from immunoSEQ multiplex PCR; TCRdb stores just in-frame clones and leaves some out. The data contain around 450,000 clones, 87% of them singletons. Donors were grouped by their self-reported clinical history. Sequenced sample: PBMCs or T cells enriched from blood (not recorded which). The clonotype was recovered from a woman aged 18-29 years who had recovered from COVID-19. V gene TRBV7-2 combines with J gene TRBJ2-7, with D possibly being TRBD2 (6 bases). The CDR3 sequence: CASSLDGGGEQYF. The CDR3 region has the DNA TGTGCCAGCAGCTTAGATGGGGGAGGCGAGCAGTACTTC.